The 7 T cell receptor beta chains presented below share a single source sample, sequenced in a study of T cell changes during pregnancy in multiple sclerosis. Generated by immunoSEQ multiplex PCR, the TCRdb table keeps only in-frame clones and is missing some. The data contain about 48,000 clones, roughly 92% of them singletons. Sequencing was performed on CD4+ T cells from peripheral blood mononuclear cells, taken in the second trimester of pregnancy. The source of these receptors is a female donor in good health, enrolled as a control in a pregnancy study.

The chain couples TRBV4-1 to TRBJ2-1; 10 bases are a match to TRBD2. The V segment lost 3 bases and the J segment 8 bases; nucleotides outside the gene matches: 13. This CDR3 is 17 amino acids long. Germline V gives CDR1 MGHRA, CDR2 YSYEKL. CDR3 DNA sequence: TGCGCCAGCAGCCAGGGAAATAGCGGGAGGATCCAGGATGAGCAGTTCTTC. This sequence encodes CASSQGNSGRIQDEQFF.

The rearrangement uses TRBV4-2 and TRBJ2-3; D may be TRBD2 (6 bases). The CDR3 has 15 amino acids. V lost 3 bases to trimming and J lost 4 bases, with 14 bases between them. Per germline, CDR1 LGHNA and CDR2 YNFKEQ. In nucleotides, the CDR3 is TGTGCCAGCAGCCATCCCGGGGGAACGGCAGATACGCAGTATTTT. Translated, it gives CASSHPGGTADTQYF.

This chain connects TRBV9 to TRBJ2-7; the D gene is possibly TRBD2 (5 bases). V was pared by 3 bases and J by 0 bases, with 10 bases between. Per germline, CDR1 SGDLS and CDR2 YYNGEE. There are 14 residues in the CDR3. The CDR3 bases are TGTGCCAGCAGCGGCGGGTGGAGCTCCTACGAGCAGTACTTC. Translation gives CASSGGWSSYEQYF. Filled out from reference TRBV9 and TRBJ2-7, the complete variable domain reads DSGVTQTPKHLITATGQRVTLRCSPRSGDLSVYWYQQSLDQGLQFLIQYYNGEERAKGNILERFSAQQFPDLHSELNLSSLELGDSALYFCASSGGWSSYEQYFGPGTRLTVT.

The chain is built from TRBV2 and TRBJ1-5, with a tentative D call TRBD1 (6 bases). This CDR3 comprises 15 residues. The germline gives CDR1 SNHLY, CDR2 FYNNEI. V was shortened by 2 bases and J by 5 bases, with 13 bases between the two germline ends. The DNA for the CDR3 is TGTGCCAGCAGTGAATCTGGCAGGGGCTATCAGCCCCAGCATTTT. Translating gives CASSESGRGYQPQHF.

The V gene is TRBV28, the J gene TRBJ2-1, with D uncertain. The germline V gene has CDR1 MDHEN and CDR2 SYDVKM. The germline V and J ends were trimmed by 5 bases and 9 bases, with 11 bases remaining between them. This CDR3 is built from 12 residues. The DNA of the CDR3 is TGTGCCAGCAGTCCTCTCTCGGGTGAGCAGTTCTTC. Translating gives CASSPLSGEQFF. Supplemented by reference TRBV28 and TRBJ2-1, the full variable domain reads DVKVTQSSRYLVKRTGEKVFLECVQDMDHENMFWYRQDPGLGLRLIYFSYDVKMKEKGDIPEGYSVSREKKERFSLILESASTNQTSMYLCASSPLSGEQFFGPGTRLTVL.

The genes are TRBV2 and TRBJ1-2; 7 bases match TRBD1. V gave up 3 bases and J gave up 3 bases; unmatched junction bases: 4. The V gene's germline CDR1 is SNHLY and CDR2 FYNNEI. CDR3 length equals 14 residues. The DNA of the CDR3 is TGTGCCAGCAGTGATGAGGGGGCCGACTATGGCTACACCTTC. It is translated as CASSDEGADYGYTF.

The chain employs TRBV28 and TRBJ2-7, with D possibly being TRBD2 (5 bases). Germline V gene lookup returns CDR1 MDHEN and CDR2 SYDVKM. Trimming took off 10 bases at V and 5 bases at J, with 12 bases between the two ends. The CDR3 is made up of 11 amino acids. The CDR3 region is CATKGEHEQYF. CDR3 bases: TGTGCCACTAAGGGAGAACACGAGCAGTACTTC.